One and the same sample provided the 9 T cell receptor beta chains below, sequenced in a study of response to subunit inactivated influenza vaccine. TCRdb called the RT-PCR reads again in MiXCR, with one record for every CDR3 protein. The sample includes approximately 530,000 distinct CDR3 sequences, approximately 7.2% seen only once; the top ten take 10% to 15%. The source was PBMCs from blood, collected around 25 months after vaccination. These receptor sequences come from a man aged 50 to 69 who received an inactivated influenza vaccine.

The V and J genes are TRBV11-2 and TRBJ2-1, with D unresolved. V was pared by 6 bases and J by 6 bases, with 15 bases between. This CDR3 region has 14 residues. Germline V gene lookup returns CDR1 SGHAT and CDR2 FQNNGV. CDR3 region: CASSPLRRINEQFF. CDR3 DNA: TGTGCCAGCAGTCCCCTGCGAAGGATCAATGAGCAGTTCTTC.

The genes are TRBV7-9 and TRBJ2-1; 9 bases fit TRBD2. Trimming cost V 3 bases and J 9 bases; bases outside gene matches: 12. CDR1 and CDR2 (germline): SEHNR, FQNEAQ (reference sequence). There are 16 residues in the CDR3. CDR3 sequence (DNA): TGTGCCAGCAGCTTTCCTTTGGGACTAGCTGGTTCTGAGCAGTTCTTC. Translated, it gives CASSFPLGLAGSEQFF.

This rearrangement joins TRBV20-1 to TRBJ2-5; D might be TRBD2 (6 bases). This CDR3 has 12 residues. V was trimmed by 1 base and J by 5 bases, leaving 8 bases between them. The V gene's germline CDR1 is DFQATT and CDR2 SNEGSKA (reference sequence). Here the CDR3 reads CSARGDFETQYF. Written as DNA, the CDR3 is TGCAGTGCTAGAGGGGACTTCGAGACCCAGTACTTC.

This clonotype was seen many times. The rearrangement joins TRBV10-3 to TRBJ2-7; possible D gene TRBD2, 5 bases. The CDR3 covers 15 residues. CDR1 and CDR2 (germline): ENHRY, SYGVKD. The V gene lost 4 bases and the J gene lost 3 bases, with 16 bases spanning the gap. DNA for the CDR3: TGTGCCATCAGTGGTAACGTAAACGGGGTCTACGAGCAGTACTTC. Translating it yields CAISGNVNGVYEQYF.

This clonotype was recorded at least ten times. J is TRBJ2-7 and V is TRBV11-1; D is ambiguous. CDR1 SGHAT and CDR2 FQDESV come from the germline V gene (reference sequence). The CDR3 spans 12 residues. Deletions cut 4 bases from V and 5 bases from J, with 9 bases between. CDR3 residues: CASSSGGDEQYF. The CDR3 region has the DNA TGTGCCAGCAGCTCGGGCGGCGACGAGCAGTACTTC.

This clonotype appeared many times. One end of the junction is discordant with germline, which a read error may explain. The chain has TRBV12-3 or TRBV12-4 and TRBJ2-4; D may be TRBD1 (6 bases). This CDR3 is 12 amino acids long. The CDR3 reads CASESQFTGKDF. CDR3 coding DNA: TGTGCCAGCGAATCCCAGTTTACAGGGAAGGACTTC.

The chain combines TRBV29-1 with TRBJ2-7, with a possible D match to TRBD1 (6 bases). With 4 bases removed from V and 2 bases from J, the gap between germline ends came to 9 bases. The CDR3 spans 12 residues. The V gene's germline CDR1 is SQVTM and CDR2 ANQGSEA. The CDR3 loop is CSVVQGAYEQYF. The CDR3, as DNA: TGCAGCGTTGTACAGGGTGCCTACGAGCAGTACTTC.

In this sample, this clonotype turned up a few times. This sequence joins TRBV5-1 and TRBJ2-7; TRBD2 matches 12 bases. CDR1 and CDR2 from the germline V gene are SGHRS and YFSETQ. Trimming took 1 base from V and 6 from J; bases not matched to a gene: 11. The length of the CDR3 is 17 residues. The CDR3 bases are TGCGCCAGCAGCTTGTCCGCGACTAGCGGGAGTCTCAGCGAGCAGTACTTC. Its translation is CASSLSATSGSLSEQYF. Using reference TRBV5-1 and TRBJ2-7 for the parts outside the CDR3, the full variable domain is KAGVTQTPRYLIKTRGQQVTLSCSPISGHRSVSWYQQTPGQGLQFLFEYFSETQRNKGNFPGRFSGRQFSNSRSEMNVSTLELGDSALYLCASSLSATSGSLSEQYFGPGTRLTVT.

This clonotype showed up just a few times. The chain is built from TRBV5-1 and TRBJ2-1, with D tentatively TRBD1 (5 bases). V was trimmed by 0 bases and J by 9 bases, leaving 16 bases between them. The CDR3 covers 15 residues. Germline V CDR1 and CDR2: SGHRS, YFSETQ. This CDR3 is CASSLGAGSDTEQFF. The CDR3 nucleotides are TGCGCCAGCAGCTTGGGGGCAGGGTCGGATACTGAGCAGTTCTTC.